This passage covers 10 T cell receptor beta chains from one sample sequenced in a study of T-cell memory formation after mild COVID-19. One entry per CDR3 protein, called by TCRdb with MiXCR from the 5' RACE reads. This sample yields approximately 260,000 distinct CDR3 sequences, of which about a sixth are seen a single time; 22% belongs to the top ten. The sequenced sample was PBMCs or a T cell subset sorted from them (not recorded which). These receptor sequences come from a young man who had mild COVID-19 (a few samples of this study predate the infection). Cell type and time point are not known.

The rearrangement joins TRBV27 to TRBJ1-1, with D unclear. CDR1 and CDR2 from the germline V gene are MNHEY and SMNVEV (reference sequence). V shed 1 base and J shed 5 bases, with 8 bases lying between them. The CDR3 runs to 13 residues. CDR3 coding DNA: TGTGCCAGCAGTTTATTCCCGGGGACTGAAGCTTTCTTT. Translating it yields CASSLFPGTEAFF.

The rearrangement joins TRBV28 to TRBJ2-7, with 8 bases that match TRBD1. J was trimmed by 6 bases and V by 7 bases; bases with no gene match: 8. There are 13 residues in the CDR3. Germline-derived CDR1 and CDR2 are MDHEN and SYDVKM. The CDR3 sequence is CASNAQGVFEQYV. The CDR3 DNA sequence: TGTGCCAGCAATGCACAGGGGGTCTTCGAGCAGTACGTC.

The chain couples TRBV11-2 to TRBJ1-2; 8 bases agree with TRBD1. Looked up from germline, CDR1 is SGHAT and CDR2 is FQNNGV. With V trimmed by 4 bases and J by 5 bases, 6 bases remained unmatched. The CDR3 consists of 14 residues. The CDR3 nucleotides read TGTGCCAGCAGCTCCATCCAGGGGGCGTATGGCTACACCTTC. Translated, it gives CASSSIQGAYGYTF.

V usage is TRBV6-5 and J usage is TRBJ2-3; 7 bases match TRBD2. V lost 0 bases, J lost 6 bases, and 0 bases stayed unmatched. The CDR3 is made up of 13 amino acids. Germline V gene lookup returns CDR1 MNHEY and CDR2 SVGAGI. The CDR3 sequence is CASSYSRGDTQYF. CDR3 in DNA: TGTGCCAGCAGTTACTCGCGGGGGGATACGCAGTATTTT.

This clonotype occurred a few times. The chain joins TRBV4-2 to TRBJ2-3; D call uncertain. The CDR3 totals 16 residues. Trimming removed 0 bases from V and 5 bases from J, with 15 bases in between. Germline values: CDR1 LGHNA, CDR2 YNFKEQ. This chain's CDR3 is CASSQDVREARDTQYF. The CDR3 DNA follows: TGTGCCAGCAGCCAAGACGTTCGTGAAGCCAGAGATACGCAGTATTTT.

V usage is TRBV25-1 and J usage is TRBJ1-5, with D perhaps matching TRBD1 (5 bases). The CDR3 runs to 14 residues. The germline gives CDR1 MGHDK, CDR2 SYGVNS. V lost 4 bases to trimming and J lost 3 bases, with 10 bases between them. The CDR3 sequence is CASSGRQSNQPQHF. The CDR3 nucleotides are TGTGCCAGCAGTGGACGACAGTCCAATCAGCCCCAGCATTTT.

This sequence joins TRBV23-1 and TRBJ2-7; D may match TRBD1 or TRBD2 (5 bases each). Being an ORF, TRBV23-1 has a function that is uncertain. Deletions cut 5 bases from V and 1 base from J, with 9 bases between. This CDR3 is 13 amino acids long. CDR3 DNA sequence: TGCGCCAGCAGTGGGGGTTCTTCCTACGAGCAGTACGTC. This codes for CASSGGSSYEQYV.

This clonotype was recorded a few times. The rearrangement links TRBV9 to TRBJ2-3; possible D gene TRBD2, 5 bases. CDR3 size: 16 residues. CDR1 and CDR2 (germline): SGDLS, YYNGEE. Trimming removed 0 bases at V and 1 base at J, with 12 bases between. CDR3 residues: CASSVGAGLGTDTQYF. CDR3 sequence (DNA): TGTGCCAGCAGCGTAGGGGCGGGCCTCGGCACAGATACGCAGTATTTT.

The chain combines TRBV15 with TRBJ1-2; perhaps TRBD1 as D (5 bases). Germline V gene sequence: CDR1 LNHNV, CDR2 YYDKDF (reference sequence). The length of the CDR3 is 13 residues. V lost 5 bases to trimming and J lost 1 base, with 8 bases between them. CDR3 bases: TGTGCCACCAGCGGGCAGGGTAACTATGGCTACACCTTC. Amino acid sequence: CATSGQGNYGYTF.

This chain connects TRBV19 to TRBJ1-5; D perhaps matches TRBD1 (6 bases). V was pared by 1 base and J by 2 bases, with 9 bases between. Germline V gene lookup returns CDR1 LNHDA and CDR2 SQIVND (reference sequence). The CDR3 has 15 residues. The chain's CDR3 is CASSIARQGNQPQHF. The CDR3 nucleotides are TGTGCCAGTAGTATAGCCCGACAGGGCAATCAGCCCCAGCATTTT.